The rows below give T cell receptor beta chains drawn from one sample of a study of blood T cell repertoires in COVID-19. Repertoires were generated with immunoSEQ multiplex PCR, while TCRdb's copy carries only in-frame clones and drops some. The table includes about 200,000 clones, approximately 90% detected once. The sample taken for sequencing was PBMCs or T cells enriched from blood (not recorded which). The receptor source for this set is a man under 40 who had recovered from COVID-19. The CDR3 runs from the conserved cysteine through the conserved F or W. Each record gives: V gene, CDR3 protein.

TRBV12-3/TRBV12-4	CASSDSQNYGYTF
TRBV14	CASSLYNRGPRGAEAFF
TRBV11-1	CASSLEQGAYEQYF
TRBV7-9	CASSKTGTYGYNEQFF
TRBV7-9	CASSLSTGLNYGYTF
TRBV28	CASTMLGRDNQPQHF
TRBV6-2/TRBV6-3	CASSYSGQTNSPLHF
TRBV7-2	CASSFGGLAGSTDTQYF
TRBV5-6	CASSLAIYEQYF
TRBV5-1	CASSLVGGTNNEQFF
TRBV5-1	CASSKGQTYEQYF
TRBV6-1	CASSEALTGPNQPQHF
TRBV9	CASSVDLSSYNEQFF
TRBV5-6	CASSLAGGPVTDTQYF
TRBV6-2/TRBV6-3	CASSSPTGNSNQPQHF
TRBV20-1	CSASRGSGNTIYF
TRBV19	CASSTSWTSLREKETQYF
TRBV27	CASGGPDRDRGNSPLHF
TRBV28	CASSLAGATPSYEQYF
TRBV3-1/TRBV3-2	CASSQDGTGTGWYEQYF
TRBV2	CASSLLAGGIDEQFF
TRBV11-2	CASSSYATGQGSSSAFF
TRBV6-6	CASSYTGTEGGYTF
TRBV2	CASSESGLRNTIYF
TRBV24-1	CATSDPKAGNQPQHF
TRBV5-5	CASSRDSTLDEQYF
TRBV6-4	CASSATGGTEAFF
TRBV11-2	CASSLTSGSVQNEQFF
TRBV6-2/TRBV6-3	CASSYRWRGGQETQYF
TRBV27	CASSPALYPNPHQFF
TRBV5-5	CASSSDTSGTDTQYF
TRBV10-3	CAITPDRGPQETQYF
TRBV6-5	CATSPTIAGYEQYF
TRBV19	CASRATSGRAQGLGNNEQFF
TRBV27	CASRPRDNSYEQYF
TRBV28	CASSFGPDRVSEKLFF
TRBV12-3/TRBV12-4	CASWTGVLGGYTF
TRBV28	CASSQSLAGVNEQYF
TRBV5-1	CASSLGGLAGTLSGHNEQFF
TRBV5-1	CASSLRRGTSGNEQFF
TRBV14	CASSQRIGGEQFF
TRBV25-1	CASSEWGQTSSNYGYTF
TRBV7-2	CASSLVSSTDTQYF
TRBV18	CASSPPGLGVGIEQFF
TRBV5-4	CASSLGAYEQYF
TRBV12-3/TRBV12-4	CASRQQVQETQYF
TRBV29-1	CSAGGGLSEQYF
TRBV30	CAWSVRFAVGNQPQHF
TRBV15	CATSSGQGYYEQYF
TRBV4-2	CASSQEAQSYYEQYF
TRBV6-2/TRBV6-3	CASSSNRAEQYF
TRBV6-1	CASSEAYRGINQPQHF
TRBV5-1	CASSYTGDQPQHF
TRBV24-1	CATSDPSTPQETQYF